This record covers a single T cell receptor (beta chain). Its antigen is not known. This sample holds PBMCs from about 10 ml fresh peripheral blood. The data originate from a study of T cells in Graves' hyperthyroidism and ophthalmopathy. The study's findings and limits: Expanded thyroid clonotypes (above 0.001) were mostly also found in blood. Ophthalmopathy got predicted by the model a median about six months before its onset.

V was trimmed by 5 bases and J by 0 bases, leaving 13 bases between them. Germline CDR1 reads SEHNR; CDR2 reads FQNEAQ (reference sequence). The CDR3 runs to 15 residues. The investigators amplified TCR beta CDR3 regions from RNA transcripts. Primed by the HTBI set, a first-round RT-PCR was run on the TCR CDR3. From the multiplex PCR reads, TCRdb called clonotypes with MiXCR, one entry per CDR3 protein. The data show under 450,000 distinct CDR3 sequences, approximately 15% seen once. Sequenced sample: blood. The rearrangement uses TRBV7-9 and TRBJ1-1, with D uncertain. This sequence was found in a man aged 30 to 45 with Graves' hyperthyroidism that later progressed to Graves' ophthalmopathy. The CDR3 nucleotides read TGTGCCAGCAGCCCCTTTGAGGTAATGAACACTGAAGCTTTCTTT. This gives the protein CASSPFEVMNTEAFF.